The clone carrying this T cell receptor (beta chain) was seen only a few times. Per the original data handling: Estimation of nucleated cell counts was performed using reference gene primer amplification. The repertoire was sequenced with immunoSEQ multiplex PCR; TCRdb's copy has only in-frame clones and lacks some. For V, J and clone size, that table is used; D and trimming come from the DNA. Of over 130,000 clones in the sample, 65% to 85% were seen once. CDR3 length: 17 residues. V shed 0 bases and J 5 bases; nucleotides not matched to a gene: 9. The germline V gene has CDR1 SGHDT and CDR2 YYEEEE. The entry originates in a study of blood T cell repertoires in COVID-19. The overall study: PBMCs, B-cell-depleted T cells, or T cells were the source of the cDNA or gDNA that made up the material.

This receptor was taken from a human donor in a cohort sampled during active COVID-19. The sample comprised peripheral blood. V gene TRBV5-6 combines with J gene TRBJ2-1; 9 nucleotides align to TRBD2. The CDR3 DNA reads as TGTGCCAGCAGCTTGGCCACTCGAGCGGGGGGTGACAATGAGCAGTTCTTC. Its protein is CASSLATRAGGDNEQFF.